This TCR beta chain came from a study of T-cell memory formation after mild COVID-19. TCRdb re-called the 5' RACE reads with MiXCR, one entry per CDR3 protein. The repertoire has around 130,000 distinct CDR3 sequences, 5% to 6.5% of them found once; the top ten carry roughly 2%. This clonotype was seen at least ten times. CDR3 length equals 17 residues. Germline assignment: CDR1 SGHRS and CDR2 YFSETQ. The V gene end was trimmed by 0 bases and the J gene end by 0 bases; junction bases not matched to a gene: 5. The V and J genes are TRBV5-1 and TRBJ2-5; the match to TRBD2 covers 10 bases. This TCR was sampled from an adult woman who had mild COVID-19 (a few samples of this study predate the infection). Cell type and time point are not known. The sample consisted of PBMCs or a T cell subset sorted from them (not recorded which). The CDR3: CASSLAPSGGDQETQYF. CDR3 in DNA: TGCGCCAGCAGCTTGGCCCCTAGCGGGGGAGACCAAGAGACCCAGTACTTC. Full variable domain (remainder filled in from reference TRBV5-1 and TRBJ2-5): KAGVTQTPRYLIKTRGQQVTLSCSPISGHRSVSWYQQTPGQGLQFLFEYFSETQRNKGNFPGRFSGRQFSNSRSEMNVSTLELGDSALYLCASSLAPSGGDQETQYFGPGTRLLVL.